This TCR beta chain is drawn from a study of blood T cell repertoires in COVID-19 (dated by TCRdb to 2020 to 2022). At the level of the whole study: Collaborator samples came from the United States, Italy and Spain and covered acute and convalescent phases of COVID-19. HLA class I and class II types, where available, came from metadata supplied by the sample provider rather than from assay-based typing. The prospective study material was composed of cDNA or gDNA derived from T cells, B-cell-depleted T cells, or PBMCs. The repertoires were made available in a free public database intended to serve as a resource for research on the immune response to SARS-CoV-2. The samples were drawn from two sources: the first 160 participants of the ongoing ImmuneRACE study, and over 950 subjects contributed by 6 global collaborators. The dataset comprised deeply sampled blood TCRbeta repertoires from subjects exposed to, actively infected with, or recovered from COVID-19. Nearly every sample came with metadata listing a de-identified subject ID, COVID-19 status, age in years and sex. Study-wide findings and limitations: The amount of clinical and demographic metadata varied by source and participant and was provided uncurated.

TCRbeta CDR3 regions were amplified from genomic DNA by means of the immunoSEQ Assay, a bias-controlled multiplex PCR. The study's own analysis went as follows. The number of nucleated cells in each sample was estimated from the amplification of reference gene primers within the assay. Sequence reads were collapsed and filtered to measure the absolute abundance of every unique TCRbeta CDR3 rearrangement. For each sample, productive Simpson clonality was calculated as the square root of Simpson's diversity index across productive rearrangements. The table comes from immuneACCESS by way of TCRdb, which keeps in-frame sequences with V and J called. Part of the clones is missing from these tables; in studies checked, under half for an unresolved V gene and the rest for unknown reasons. From that table come the V and J calls and clone size; the DNA was used to work out D and trimming. The sample profile shows 240,000 or so clones; roughly 86% of them were found once. The top ten constitute 3% of the sample.

Samples from volunteer blood donors who had recovered from COVID-19 were contributed by a second Seattle source. Collaborating institutions collected whole blood in K2EDTA tubes following their own protocols. For TCRbeta analysis, collaborators shipped samples in one of three forms: frozen whole blood, isolated PBMCs, or DNA extracted from either of those sample types. Concerning this clone: This clone's antigen is unknown. No much larger clone exists at a distance of one base, and base qualities are not known.

Measured from the cysteine to the phenylalanine, the CDR3 is 15 residues long. Only the CDR3 DNA is retained, 45 bases long and in frame from the first base. V is shortened by 5 bases, J by 0 bases, and the region joining them spans 13 bases. Looking up the germline V gene yields CDR1 KGHDR and CDR2 SFDVKD. This sequence uses TRBV24-1 and TRBJ2-7, with the D gene not clear enough to name. This TCR derives from a woman aged 30 to 39 who had recovered from COVID-19. The sequencing input was peripheral blood. CDR3 region: CATSVPTELSYEQYF. The nucleotide sequence reads TGTGCCACCAGTGTCCCTACTGAACTCTCCTACGAGCAGTACTTC.